The T cell receptor beta chain under discussion was sequenced for a study of T cell responses to AZD1222 COVID-19 vaccine. Repertoires were generated with immunoSEQ multiplex PCR, while TCRdb's copy carries only in-frame clones and drops some. The sample has roughly 200,000 clones, 85% to 95% seen once; the top ten hold 3.6%. Points from the study as a whole: Baseline antibody screening turned up just six or seven seropositive AZD1222 recipients. Following two doses of AZD1222, Spike-specific TCR breadth and depth rose. Vaccine-related CD4 TCRs covered spike, predominating at 160-218 and 743-854. White British donors predominated, females outnumbered males, and clonal diversity was possibly underestimated.

This CDR3 region has 13 residues. Trimming removed 5 bases from V and 10 bases from J; junction bases left unmatched: 3. Per the germline V gene, CDR1 is SGHTA and CDR2 is FQGNSA. Comments on this clone: What it binds is not known.

J is TRBJ1-4 and V is TRBV7-2, with TRBD1 identical over 11 bases. The source of this sequence is an adult who received the MenACWY meningococcal vaccine as a control. The sample here was peripheral blood, taken 28 days after the second dose of the MenACWY control vaccine. Here the CDR3 reads CASSRDRGGKLFF. The CDR3 bases are TGTGCCAGCAGCAGGGACAGGGGGGGAAAACTGTTTTTT. The full variable domain, rest sourced from reference TRBV7-2 and TRBJ1-4, is GAGVSQSPSNKVTEKGKDVELRCDPISGHTALYWYRQSLGQGLEFLIYFQGNSAPDKSGLPSDRFSAERTGGSVSTLTIQRTQQEDSAVYLCASSRDRGGKLFFGSGTQLSVL.